Following are 6 T cell receptor beta chains from one sample sequenced in a study of cytomegalovirus exposure and HLA in healthy donors (dated 2017 in TCRdb). The method was the immunoSEQ multiplex PCR assay. For the multiplex PCR, a mixture combining 60 forward primers for TCR Vbeta segments and 13 reverse primers for TCR Jbeta segments was used. As stored in TCRdb, this immuneACCESS dataset retains in-frame rearrangements with V and J assigned. A fraction of the clones does not appear; measured against another copy, unresolved V genes explain less than half of the discrepancy, and the remainder lacks a known reason. Counted in this sample were nearly 65,000 clones; approximately 76% of them appeared once. Jointly, the top ten make up approximately 5.4% of the sample. Sequences were obtained from PBMCs. The receptors shown here come from a man aged 50 to 59 in good health and CMV-seronegative.

The genes are TRBV9 and TRBJ1-2; D might be TRBD1 (5 bases). CDR3 length: 14 residues. Trimming took off 0 bases at V and 6 bases at J, with 12 bases between the two ends. Per germline, CDR1 SGDLS and CDR2 YYNGEE. DNA for the CDR3: TGTGCCAGCAGCGTAGTCGCAGGGTCGGATGGCTACACCTTC. It translates to CASSVVAGSDGYTF.

The chain uses TRBV5-4 and TRBJ1-1; D is unclear. Trimming took off 3 bases at V and 3 bases at J, with 9 bases between the two ends. This CDR3 region has 13 residues. The germline V gene encodes CDR1 SGHNT and CDR2 YYREEE (reference sequence). The CDR3 region has the DNA TGTGCCAGCAGCTCAATAGTTTACACTGAAGCTTTCTTT. It codes for CASSSIVYTEAFF.

J is TRBJ2-3 and V is TRBV19, with TRBD2 matching over 16 bases. Germline assignment: CDR1 LNHDA and CDR2 SQIVND (reference sequence). The ends lost 4 bases at V and 1 base at J; junction bases unmatched: 8. The CDR3 totals 19 residues. The CDR3 loop reads CASSSRGLAGGWGTDTQYF. As DNA, the CDR3 is TGTGCCAGTAGTAGCCGGGGACTAGCGGGGGGGTGGGGCACAGATACGCAGTATTTT.

The V and J genes are TRBV5-5 and TRBJ2-5, with no clear D. The V end lost 1 base, the J end lost 0 bases, and 7 bases lay between the germline ends. This CDR3 has 14 amino acids. Germline V gene lookup returns CDR1 SGHKS and CDR2 YYEKEE (reference sequence). The CDR3 nucleotides are TGTGCCAGCAGCTTGTTCGAGAACCAAGAGACCCAGTACTTC. This gives the protein CASSLFENQETQYF.

This clone is a singleton in its sample. The V gene is TRBV10-1, the J gene TRBJ2-2; unclear D gene. The germline V and J ends were trimmed by 4 bases and 0 bases, with 6 bases remaining between them. CDR1 and CDR2 from the germline V gene are WNHNN and SYGVQD (reference sequence). The CDR3 sequence is 14 residues long. CDR3 sequence: CASSVSANTGELFF. The CDR3 DNA reads as TGCGCCAGCAGTGTCTCAGCGAACACCGGGGAGCTGTTTTTT.

This chain connects TRBV7-6 to TRBJ1-4; 8 nucleotides line up with TRBD1. The V segment lost 5 bases and the J segment 4 bases; nucleotides outside the gene matches: 6. CDR3 length equals 15 residues. Germline V gives CDR1 SGHVS, CDR2 FNYEAQ. The CDR3 spells CASSVDRGYNEKLFF. The CDR3 nucleotides are TGTGCCAGCAGCGTTGACAGGGGTTATAATGAAAAACTGTTTTTT.